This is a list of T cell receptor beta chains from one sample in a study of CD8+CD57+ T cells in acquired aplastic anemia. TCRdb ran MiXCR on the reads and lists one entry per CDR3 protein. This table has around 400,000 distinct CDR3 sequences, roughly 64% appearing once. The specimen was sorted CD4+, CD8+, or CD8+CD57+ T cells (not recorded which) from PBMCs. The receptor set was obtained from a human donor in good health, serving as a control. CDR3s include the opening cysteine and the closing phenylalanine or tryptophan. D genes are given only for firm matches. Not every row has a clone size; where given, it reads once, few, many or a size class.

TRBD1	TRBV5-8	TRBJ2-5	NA	CASSRDRWTGQGETQYF	TGTGCCAGCAGCAGAGATAGATGGACAGGCCAAGGGGAGACCCAGTACTTC
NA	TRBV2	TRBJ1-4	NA	CASSFGPGEKLFF	TGTGCCAGCAGTTTCGGACCGGGTGAAAAACTGTTTTTT
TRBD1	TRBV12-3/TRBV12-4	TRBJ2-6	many	CASSSGGSGANVLTF	TGTGCCAGCAGTTCAGGGGGCTCTGGGGCCAACGTCCTGACTTTC
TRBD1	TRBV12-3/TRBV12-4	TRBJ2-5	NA	CASRSTGAAETQYF	TGTGCCAGCAGGAGCACAGGGGCGGCCGAGACCCAGTACTTC
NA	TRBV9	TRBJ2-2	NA	CASSPSEVNNSPLFF	TGTGCCAGCAGCCCGAGTGAGGTGAATAATTCACCCCTGTTTTTT
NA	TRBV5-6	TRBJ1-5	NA	CASSLSSVGEQPQHF	TGTGCCAGCAGTTTGTCCAGCGTGGGGGAACAGCCCCAGCATTTT
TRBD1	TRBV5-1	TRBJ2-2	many	CASSYGQGGIGGELFF	TGCGCCAGCAGCTATGGACAGGGCGGGATAGGCGGGGAGCTGTTTTTT
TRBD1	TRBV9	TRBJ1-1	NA	CASSGAGGYEQSFF	TGTGCCAGCAGCGGAGCAGGGGGCTACGAGCAGTCTTTCTTT
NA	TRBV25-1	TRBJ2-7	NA	CASSRGVGGFEQYF	TGTGCCAGTAGTAGGGGGGTGGGGGGGTTCGAGCAGTACTTC
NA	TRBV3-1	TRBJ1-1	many	CASEDRGISEAFF	TGTGCCAGCGAAGACCGTGGGATATCTGAAGCTTTCTTT
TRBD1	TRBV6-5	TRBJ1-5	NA	CASRRTGPGGRHQPQHF	TGTGCCAGCAGGAGGACAGGGCCTGGGGGAAGGCATCAGCCCCAGCATTTT
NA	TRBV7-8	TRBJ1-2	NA	CASSLVGQHNNSEYTF	TGTGCCAGCAGCTTAGTTGGACAGCACAATAACTCTGAGTACACCTTC
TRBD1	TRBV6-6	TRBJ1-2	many	CASRTGERTGYGYTF	TGTGCCAGCAGGACAGGGGAACGGACGGGATATGGCTACACCTTC
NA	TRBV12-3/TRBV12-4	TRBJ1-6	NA	CASSLQILSSYNAPLHF	TGTGCCAGCAGCTTACAGATCCTAAGCTCCTATAATGCACCCCTCCACTTT
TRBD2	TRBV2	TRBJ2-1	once	CASSSIRAGGLYEQFF	TGTGCCAGCAGCTCCATACGAGCGGGGGGGCTTTACGAGCAGTTCTTC
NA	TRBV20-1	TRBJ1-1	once	CSARDPGYTEAFF	TGCAGTGCTAGAGATCCAGGGTACACTGAAGCTTTCTTT
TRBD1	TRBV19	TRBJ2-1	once	CASSNRGLYNEQFF	TGTGCCAGTAGTAACAGGGGGTTATACAATGAGCAGTTCTTC
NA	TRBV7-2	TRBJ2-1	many	CASSFRGGGGLNEQFF	TGTGCCAGCAGCTTCCGGGGAGGGGGGGGGCTTAATGAGCAGTTCTTC
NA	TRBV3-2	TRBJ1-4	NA	CASSQNNTGTGVEKLFF	TGTGCCAGCAGCCAAAATAACACCGGGACAGGGGTAGAAAAACTGTTTTTT
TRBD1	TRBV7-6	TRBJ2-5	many	CASSLEADRETQYF	TGTGCCAGCAGCTTAGAGGCGGACAGGGAGACCCAGTACTTC
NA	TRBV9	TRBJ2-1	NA	CASSGLLDNEQFF	TGTGCCAGCAGCGGGCTCTTGGACAATGAGCAGTTCTTC
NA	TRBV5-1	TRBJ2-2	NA	CASSLSLTGDTGELFF	TGCGCCAGCAGCTTAAGTTTAACAGGCGACACCGGGGAGCTGTTTTTT
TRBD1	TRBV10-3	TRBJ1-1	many	CAISEGQGMSTEAFF	TGTGCCATCAGTGAAGGACAGGGGATGAGCACTGAAGCTTTCTTT
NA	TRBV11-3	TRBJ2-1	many	CASSLDTARRQFF	TGTGCCAGCAGCCTAGACACTGCCCGACGGCAGTTCTTC
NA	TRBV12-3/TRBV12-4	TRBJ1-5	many	CASSPGVGINQPRHF	TGTGCCAGCAGTCCTGGGGTAGGTATCAATCAGCCCCGGCATTTT
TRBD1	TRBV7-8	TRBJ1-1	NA	CASSPWDRVNTEAFF	TGTGCCAGCAGTCCTTGGGACAGGGTGAACACTGAAGCTTTCTTT
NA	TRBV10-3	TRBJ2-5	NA	CAISEPGALETQYF	TGTGCCATCAGTGAGCCAGGGGCTCTAGAGACCCAGTACTTC